The rows below give T cell receptor beta chains drawn from one sample of a study of cytomegalovirus exposure and HLA in healthy donors. Produced via immunoSEQ multiplex PCR; TCRdb's table is partial and in-frame only. The sample records tens of thousands of clones, roughly 74% being singletons. The material sequenced was PBMCs. Receptor source: a woman between 50 and 59 years old in good health and CMV-seropositive. Both conserved end residues are part of each CDR3. The D gene is left open where the match is weak. A clone size is listed for some rows: how often the clone was seen (once, few, many), or a class if it is expanded.

d_gene	v_gene	j_gene	abundance	CDR3nt	CDR3aa
.	TRBV7-9	TRBJ2-3	.	TGTGCCAGCAGCTTAGCTGGGGGGAGCACAGATACGCAGTATTTT	CASSLAGGSTDTQYF
.	TRBV30	TRBJ1-5	.	TGTGCCTGGAGTGTATTGAGGGAGCAGCCCCAGCATTTT	CAWSVLREQPQHF
TRBD2	TRBV19	TRBJ2-7	.	TGTGCCAGTAGTAAGCCGGGACTAGCGGGAGGTGGGAGTGACGAGCAGTACTTC	CASSKPGLAGGGSDEQYF
TRBD2	TRBV2	TRBJ2-1	.	TGTGCCAGCAGTACTAGCGGGAGGCCCAATGAGCAGTTCTTC	CASSTSGRPNEQFF
TRBD2	TRBV18	TRBJ2-2	once	TGTGCCAGCTCACCGACGACTAGCGGGAGTAACACCGGGGAGCTGTTTTTT	CASSPTTSGSNTGELFF
.	TRBV7-3	TRBJ2-3	.	TGTGCCAGCAGCTTAACGAGAGTAGATACGCAGTATTTT	CASSLTRVDTQYF
TRBD2	TRBV10-3	TRBJ2-3	few	TGTGCCATCAGGACTAGCGGGAGGGACACAGATACGCAGTATTTT	CAIRTSGRDTDTQYF
.	TRBV14	TRBJ2-7	.	TGTGCCAGCAGCCAAGCGACTACCTACGAGCAGTACTTC	CASSQATTYEQYF
.	TRBV27	TRBJ2-2	.	TGTGCCAGCAGTTTATGGGGCGGAACGAACACCGGGGAGCTGTTTTTT	CASSLWGGTNTGELFF
TRBD1	TRBV10-3	TRBJ2-7	once	TGTGCCATCAGTGGTGCAGGGGGCTCCTACGAGCAGTACTTC	CAISGAGGSYEQYF